What follows describes a single T cell receptor beta chain. Its cognate antigen is unknown. The table came from immunoSEQ multiplex PCR; TCRdb's copy has only in-frame clones and leaves some out. In the table there are some 82,000 clones, around three quarters of which are singletons. These data come from a study of T cells in localized non-small cell lung cancer. Study conclusions and caveats: Longer overall survival was seen with higher T cell density measured in blood. Uninvolved adjacent lung showed peak T cell clonality, exceeding tumor. Median approximately 50 top-100 tumor clones were shared with paired adjacent lung.

V lost 2 bases and J 4 bases, leaving 8 bases between the germline ends. Germline V gene data show CDR1 as MNHEY and CDR2 as SVGAGI. The CDR3 has 13 amino acids. The genes are TRBV6-5 and TRBJ1-2; no clear D gene. The input for sequencing was PBMCs, taken before any cancer treatment. The TCR originated in a man aged 40 to 75 with stage II squamous cell lung carcinoma. The CDR3 sequence is CASSYGEIYGYTF. The CDR3 nucleotides read TGTGCCAGCAGTTACGGGGAAATCTATGGCTACACCTTC.